A selection of T cell receptor beta chains follows, all from one sample in a study of human T cells and chemical hapten exposure. TCRdb redid the calling of the RACE reads with MiXCR, one entry per CDR3 protein. Altogether 38,000 or so distinct CDR3 sequences are present, roughly 7.6% being singletons, with the ten largest covering about 1.2%. Source: whole blood, taken in connection with sensitization to the hapten diphenylcyclopropenone (DPC). The receptors were sampled from a woman in her forties or fifties with alopecia areata. Some clones in this sample may be carry-over from other donors' samples. Both conserved end residues are part of each CDR3. D genes are given only for firm matches. A row's size may be missing; if present it is once, few, many or a size class.

V gene	D gene	clone size	J gene	CDR3 protein	CDR3 DNA
TRBV29-1	.	few	TRBJ2-2	CSVVGQATGGELFF	TGCAGCGTTGTTGGGCAGGCTACAGGCGGGGAGCTGTTTTTT
TRBV7-8	.	once	TRBJ2-1	CASRPQGWGYNEQFF	TGTGCCAGCAGACCCCAGGGATGGGGCTACAATGAGCAGTTCTTC
TRBV5-1	.	many	TRBJ2-7	CASISVGYEQYF	TGCGCCAGCATCTCGGTAGGGTACGAGCAGTACTTC
TRBV9	TRBD2	many	TRBJ2-1	CASSVEGLGGRGLGEQFF	TGTGCCAGCAGCGTAGAAGGTCTCGGCGGGAGGGGTCTCGGTGAGCAGTTCTTC
TRBV5-1	TRBD2	few	TRBJ2-7	CASSPTRNSGRPPSYEQYF	TGCGCCAGCAGCCCCACCCGCAATAGCGGGAGACCACCGAGCTACGAGCAGTACTTC
TRBV24-1	.	once	TRBJ2-2	CATSGTHTGELFF	TGTGCCACCAGTGGGACCCACACCGGGGAGCTGTTTTTT
TRBV5-1	TRBD1	.	TRBJ1-1	CASSPGTGSGAEAFF	TGCGCCAGCAGTCCCGGGACAGGGTCGGGCGCTGAAGCTTTCTTT
TRBV29-1	TRBD2	.	TRBJ2-7	CSVAPGTSGRSSAGIEQYF	TGCAGCGTTGCCCCGGGGACTAGCGGGAGGAGCTCGGCGGGCATCGAGCAGTACTTC
TRBV20-1	.	few	TRBJ1-1	CSARPGAEAFF	TGCAGTGCTAGACCGGGGGCTGAAGCTTTCTTT
TRBV5-6	TRBD1	many	TRBJ1-5	CASSLGTGRSNQPQHF	TGTGCCAGCAGCTTGGGGACAGGGCGGAGCAATCAGCCCCAGCATTTT
TRBV3-1	.	many	TRBJ2-2	CASSRENTGELFF	TGTGCCAGCAGCCGAGAGAACACCGGGGAGCTGTTTTTT
TRBV3-1	.	many	TRBJ1-3	CASSLQVSGPGNTIYF	TGTGCCAGCAGTCTCCAAGTATCCGGGCCTGGAAACACCATATATTTT
TRBV12-3/TRBV12-4	.	.	TRBJ1-2	CASSLSDYDYTF	TGTGCCAGCAGTCTCTCGGACTATGACTACACCTTC
TRBV29-1	TRBD1	many	TRBJ2-7	CSVELDRGTKGEQYF	TGCAGCGTTGAGCTAGACAGGGGAACGAAGGGCGAGCAGTACTTC
TRBV20-1	.	many	TRBJ1-1	CSAMDDTEAFF	TGCAGTGCCATGGACGACACTGAAGCTTTCTTT
TRBV5-4	.	many	TRBJ1-4	CASSRDGPNEKLFF	TGTGCCAGCAGCCGGGACGGGCCTAATGAAAAACTGTTTTTT
TRBV28	TRBD2	.	TRBJ2-7	CASSLRTSGKDF	TGTGCCAGCAGTTTACGGACTAGCGGGAAGGACTTC
TRBV20-1	.	many	TRBJ1-1	CSSRGTHTEAFF	TGCAGTTCTCGCGGGACACACACTGAAGCTTTCTTT
TRBV12-3/TRBV12-4	TRBD2	many	TRBJ2-6	CASSTPELAGGKVNVLTF	TGTGCCAGCAGCACCCCGGAACTAGCGGGTGGAAAGGTCAACGTCCTGACTTTC
TRBV15	TRBD1	many	TRBJ2-7	CATSLGTGIEQYF	TGTGCCACCAGCTTGGGGACAGGAATCGAGCAGTACTTC
TRBV29-1	.	few	TRBJ1-5	CSVSGGYNQPQHF	TGCAGCGTCTCTGGGGGATACAATCAGCCCCAGCATTTT
TRBV19	TRBD2	few	TRBJ2-3	CASSPTSGRVTDTQYF	TGTGCCAGTAGTCCGACTAGCGGGAGGGTCACAGATACGCAGTATTTT
TRBV12-3/TRBV12-4	TRBD2	many	TRBJ2-7	CASSFLAGEYEQYF	TGTGCCAGCAGTTTTCTAGCGGGAGAGTACGAGCAGTACTTC
TRBV12-3/TRBV12-4	TRBD2	.	TRBJ2-4	CASRPSGTLAKNIQYF	TGTGCCAGCAGACCTAGCGGGACGCTAGCCAAAAACATTCAGTACTTC
TRBV29-1	.	many	TRBJ2-7	CSVEVRGLYEQYF	TGCAGCGTTGAGGTCAGGGGCCTCTATGAGCAGTACTTC
TRBV7-2	.	many	TRBJ2-1	CASSLARSGNEQFF	TGTGCCAGCAGCTTAGCGCGGTCTGGGAATGAGCAGTTCTTC
TRBV4-1	.	many	TRBJ2-5	CASSQFRAGQETQYF	TGCGCCAGCAGCCAATTTCGGGCAGGCCAAGAGACCCAGTACTTC
TRBV5-6	.	many	TRBJ1-3	CASSTRGNTIYF	TGTGCCAGCAGCACACGGGGAAACACCATATATTTT
TRBV7-9	.	many	TRBJ1-4	CASSLASSREKLFF	TGTGCCAGCAGCTTAGCTTCATCGAGGGAAAAACTGTTTTTT
TRBV5-8	.	many	TRBJ2-7	CASSLGQAVSSYEQYF	TGTGCCAGCAGCTTGGGTCAGGCCGTCAGCTCCTACGAGCAGTACTTC
TRBV29-1	.	.	TRBJ2-6	CSVRGQAAGANVLTF	TGCAGCGTCCGGGGGCAGGCGGCTGGGGCCAACGTCCTGACTTTC
TRBV11-2	.	few	TRBJ2-1	CASSLAGRIFFNEQFF	TGTGCCAGCAGCTTAGCGGGAAGAATTTTCTTCAATGAGCAGTTCTTC
TRBV18	.	few	TRBJ2-7	CASSPQNEQYF	TGTGCCAGCTCACCACAGAACGAGCAGTACTTC
TRBV4-1	TRBD1	many	TRBJ2-1	CASSQGEQGANEQFF	TGCGCCAGCAGCCAAGGAGAACAGGGGGCGAATGAGCAGTTCTTC
TRBV20-1	.	many	TRBJ1-1	CSARVSQNTEAFF	TGCAGTGCTAGAGTTTCCCAGAACACTGAAGCTTTCTTT
TRBV11-2	.	many	TRBJ2-3	CASSPVSAQSATQYF	TGTGCCAGCAGCCCCGTGTCCGCGCAGAGCGCTACGCAGTATTTT
TRBV19	TRBD1	few	TRBJ2-2	CASSGTGAGELFF	TGTGCCAGTTCCGGGACAGGGGCCGGGGAGCTGTTTTTT
TRBV11-2	.	many	TRBJ1-2	CASSLGVGSRPGYTF	TGTGCCAGCAGCTTAGGAGTAGGGTCGCGGCCCGGCTACACCTTC
TRBV28	TRBD1	many	TRBJ1-2	CASSNTRDRGGYTF	TGTGCCAGCAGTAATACCCGGGACAGAGGAGGCTACACCTTC
TRBV4-1	.	.	TRBJ2-2	CASSQGDSPTGELFF	TGCGCCAGCAGCCAAGGGGACTCTCCCACCGGGGAGCTGTTTTTT